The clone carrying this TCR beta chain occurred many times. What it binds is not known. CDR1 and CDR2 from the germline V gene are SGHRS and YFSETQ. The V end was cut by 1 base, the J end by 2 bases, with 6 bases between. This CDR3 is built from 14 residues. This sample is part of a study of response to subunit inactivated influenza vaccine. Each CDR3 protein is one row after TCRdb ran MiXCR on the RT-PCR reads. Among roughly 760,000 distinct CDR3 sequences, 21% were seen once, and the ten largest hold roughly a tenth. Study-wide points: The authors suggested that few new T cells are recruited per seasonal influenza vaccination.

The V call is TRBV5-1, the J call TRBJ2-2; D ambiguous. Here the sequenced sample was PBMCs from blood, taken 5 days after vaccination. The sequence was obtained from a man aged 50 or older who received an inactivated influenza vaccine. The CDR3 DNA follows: TGCGCCAGCAGCTTGAGGGTTAACACCGGGGAGCTGTTTTTT. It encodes CASSLRVNTGELFF.